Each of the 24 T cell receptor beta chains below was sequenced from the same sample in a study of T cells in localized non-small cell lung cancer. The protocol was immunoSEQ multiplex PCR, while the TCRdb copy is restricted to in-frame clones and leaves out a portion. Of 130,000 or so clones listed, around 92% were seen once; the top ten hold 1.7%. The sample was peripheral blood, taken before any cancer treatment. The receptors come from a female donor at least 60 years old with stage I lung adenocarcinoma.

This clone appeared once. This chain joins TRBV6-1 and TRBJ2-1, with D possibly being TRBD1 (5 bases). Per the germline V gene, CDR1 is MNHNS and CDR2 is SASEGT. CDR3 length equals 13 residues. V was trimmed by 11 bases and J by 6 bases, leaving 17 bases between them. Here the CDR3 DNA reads TGTGCCGCCGAGGCGATGGGGCGCAATGAGCAGTTCTTC. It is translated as CAAEAMGRNEQFF.

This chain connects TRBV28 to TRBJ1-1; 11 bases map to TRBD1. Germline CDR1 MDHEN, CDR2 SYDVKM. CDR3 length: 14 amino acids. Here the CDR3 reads CASRGQGGEIEAFF. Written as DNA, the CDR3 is TGTGCTTCCAGGGGACAGGGGGGCGAGATTGAAGCTTTCTTT.

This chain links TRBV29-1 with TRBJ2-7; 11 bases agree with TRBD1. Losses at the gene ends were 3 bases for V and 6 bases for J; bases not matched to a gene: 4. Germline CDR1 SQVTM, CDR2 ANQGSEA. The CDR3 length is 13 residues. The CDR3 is CSVERGTGGEQYF. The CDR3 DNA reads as TGCAGCGTTGAGCGGGGGACAGGGGGCGAGCAGTACTTC.

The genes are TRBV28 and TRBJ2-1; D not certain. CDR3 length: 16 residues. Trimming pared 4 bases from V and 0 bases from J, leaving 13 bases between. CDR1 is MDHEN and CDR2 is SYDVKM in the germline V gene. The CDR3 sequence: CASSSLGSSSYNEQFF. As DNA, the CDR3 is TGTGCCAGCAGTTCCCTGGGGTCGAGCTCCTACAATGAGCAGTTCTTC.

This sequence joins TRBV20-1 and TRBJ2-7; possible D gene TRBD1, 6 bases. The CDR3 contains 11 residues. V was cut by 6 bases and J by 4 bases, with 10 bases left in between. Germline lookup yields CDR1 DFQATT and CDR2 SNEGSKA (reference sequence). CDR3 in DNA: TGCAGTGCGTCACAGGGTTACGAGCAGTACTTC. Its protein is CSASQGYEQYF.

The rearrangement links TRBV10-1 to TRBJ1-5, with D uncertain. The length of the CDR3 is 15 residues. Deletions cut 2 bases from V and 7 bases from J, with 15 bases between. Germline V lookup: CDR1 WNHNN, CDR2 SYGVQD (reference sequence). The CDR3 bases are TGCGCCAGCAGTGAGGAACCCCCCAGCCAGCAGCCCCAGCATTTT. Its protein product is CASSEEPPSQQPQHF.

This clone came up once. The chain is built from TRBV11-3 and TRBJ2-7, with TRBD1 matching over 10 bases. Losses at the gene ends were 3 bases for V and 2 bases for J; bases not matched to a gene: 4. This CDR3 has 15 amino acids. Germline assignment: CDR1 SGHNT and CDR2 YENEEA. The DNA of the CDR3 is TGTGCCAGCAGCTTGGGACAGGGGAACGCCTACGAGCAGTACTTC. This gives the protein CASSLGQGNAYEQYF. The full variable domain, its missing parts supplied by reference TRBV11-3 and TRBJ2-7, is EAGVVQSPRYKIIEKKQPVAFWCNPISGHNTLYWYLQNLGQGPELLIRYENEEAVDDSQLPKDRFSAERLKGVDSTLKIQPAELGDSAVYLCASSLGQGNAYEQYFGPGTRLTVT.

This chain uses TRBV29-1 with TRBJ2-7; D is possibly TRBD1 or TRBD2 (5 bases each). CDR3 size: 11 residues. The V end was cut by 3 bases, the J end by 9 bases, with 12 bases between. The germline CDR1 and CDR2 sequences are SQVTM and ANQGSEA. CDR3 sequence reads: CSVELGTAQYF. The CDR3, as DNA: TGCAGCGTTGAGTTAGGGACCGCGCAGTACTTC.

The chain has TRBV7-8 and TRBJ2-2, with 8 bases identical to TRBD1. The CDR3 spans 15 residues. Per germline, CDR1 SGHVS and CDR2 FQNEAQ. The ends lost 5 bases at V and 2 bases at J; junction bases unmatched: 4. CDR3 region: CASSPGQGNTGELFF. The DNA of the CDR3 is TGTGCCAGCAGCCCTGGACAGGGTAACACCGGGGAGCTGTTTTTT.

CDR3 nucleotide sequence: TGTGCCAGCAGCCCAGACCAGGGGGTATACAATGAGCAGTTCTTC. This codes for CASSPDQGVYNEQFF. This chain connects TRBV28 to TRBJ2-1; 7 bases agree with TRBD1. The CDR3 runs to 15 residues. Germline CDR1 is MDHEN and CDR2 is SYDVKM. V dropped 6 bases and J dropped 4; count of bases not matched to a gene: 9.

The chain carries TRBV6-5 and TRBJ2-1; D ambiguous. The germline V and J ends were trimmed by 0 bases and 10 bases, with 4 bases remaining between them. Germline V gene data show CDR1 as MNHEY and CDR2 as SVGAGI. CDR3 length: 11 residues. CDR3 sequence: CASSYSGEQFF. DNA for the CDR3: TGTGCCAGCAGTTACTCTGGAGAGCAGTTCTTC.

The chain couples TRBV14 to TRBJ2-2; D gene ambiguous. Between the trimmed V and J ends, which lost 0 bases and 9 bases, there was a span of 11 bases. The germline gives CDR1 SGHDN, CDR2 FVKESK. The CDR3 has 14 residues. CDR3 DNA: TGTGCCAGCAGCCAAGATCATGCCCGTAGGGAGCTGTTTTTT. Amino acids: CASSQDHARRELFF. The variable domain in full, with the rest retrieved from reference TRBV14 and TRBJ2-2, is EAGVTQFPSHSVIEKGQTVTLRCDPISGHDNLYWYRRVMGKEIKFLLHFVKESKQDESGMPNNRFLAERTGGTYSTLKVQPAELEDSGVYFCASSQDHARRELFFGEGSRLTVL.

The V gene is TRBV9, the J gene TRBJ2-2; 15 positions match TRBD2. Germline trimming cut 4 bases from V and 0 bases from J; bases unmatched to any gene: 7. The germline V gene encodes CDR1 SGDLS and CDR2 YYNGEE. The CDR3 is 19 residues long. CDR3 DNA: TGTGCCAGCAGCCCTGGACTAGCGGGAGGGCCAGCGAACACCGGGGAGCTGTTTTTT. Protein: CASSPGLAGGPANTGELFF.

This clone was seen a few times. The CDR3 nucleotides are TGTGCCAGCAGTGATTTCCGGGGGGGCGCTTCGGGTGGAAACATTCAGTACTTC. Protein sequence: CASSDFRGGASGGNIQYF. The V call is TRBV6-1, the J call TRBJ2-4; 8 positions agree with TRBD2. Per the germline V gene, CDR1 is MNHNS and CDR2 is SASEGT. The CDR3 consists of 18 residues. The V and J ends lost 3 bases and 6 bases, in that order; junction bases with no gene match: 16.

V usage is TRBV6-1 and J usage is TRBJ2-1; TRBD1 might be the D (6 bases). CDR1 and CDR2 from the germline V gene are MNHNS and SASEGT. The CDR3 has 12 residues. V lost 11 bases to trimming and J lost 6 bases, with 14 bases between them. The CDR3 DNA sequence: TGTGCCCTGGGGGCCTGGTCCAATGAGCAGTTCTTC. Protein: CALGAWSNEQFF.

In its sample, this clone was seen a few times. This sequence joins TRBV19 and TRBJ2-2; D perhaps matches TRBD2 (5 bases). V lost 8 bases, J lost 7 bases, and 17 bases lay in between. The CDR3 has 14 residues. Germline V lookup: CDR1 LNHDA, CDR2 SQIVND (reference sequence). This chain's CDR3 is CASGLGSEVGELFF. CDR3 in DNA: TGTGCCAGTGGACTGGGGTCGGAGGTCGGGGAGCTGTTTTTT.

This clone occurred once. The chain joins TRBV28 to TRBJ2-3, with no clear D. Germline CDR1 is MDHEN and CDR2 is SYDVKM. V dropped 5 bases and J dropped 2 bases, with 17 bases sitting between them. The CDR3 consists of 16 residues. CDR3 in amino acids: CASSPLIPAHTDTQYF. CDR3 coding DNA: TGTGCCAGCAGTCCCCTTATTCCAGCCCACACAGATACGCAGTATTTT.

The CDR3 loop is CASSLNGEGNTEAFF. The DNA for the CDR3 is TGTGCCAGCAGCTTAAACGGTGAGGGGAACACTGAAGCTTTCTTT. This chain uses TRBV7-3 with TRBJ1-1, with unresolved D. This CDR3 has 15 residues. The V gene's germline CDR1 is SGHTA and CDR2 FQGTGA. V was clipped by 1 base and J by 1 base, with 10 bases between them.

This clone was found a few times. CDR3 DNA: TGTGCCAGTAAGAACAGTCCTGGAAACACCATATATTTT. Encoded protein: CASKNSPGNTIYF. This chain links TRBV19 with TRBJ1-3; D unresolved. Per the germline V gene, CDR1 is LNHDA and CDR2 is SQIVND (reference sequence). The CDR3 consists of 13 residues. V shed 7 bases and J shed 2 bases, with 9 bases lying between them.

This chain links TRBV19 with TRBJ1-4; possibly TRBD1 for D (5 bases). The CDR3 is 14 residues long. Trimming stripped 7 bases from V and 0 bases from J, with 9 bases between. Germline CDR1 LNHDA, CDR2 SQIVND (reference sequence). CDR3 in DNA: TGTGCCAGTACCAGAGGGGCAACTAATGAAAAACTGTTTTTT. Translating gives CASTRGATNEKLFF.

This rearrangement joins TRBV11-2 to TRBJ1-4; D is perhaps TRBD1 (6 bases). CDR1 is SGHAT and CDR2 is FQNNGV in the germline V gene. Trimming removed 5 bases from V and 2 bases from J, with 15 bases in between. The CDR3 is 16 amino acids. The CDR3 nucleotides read TGTGCCAGCAGCCCAGGGGTCCTGTACACTAATGAAAAACTGTTTTTT. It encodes CASSPGVLYTNEKLFF.

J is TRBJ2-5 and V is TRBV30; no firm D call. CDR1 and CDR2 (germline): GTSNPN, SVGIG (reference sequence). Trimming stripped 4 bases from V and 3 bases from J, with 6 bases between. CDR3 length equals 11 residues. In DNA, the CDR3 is TGTGCCTGGACAGGAGAAGAGACCCAGTACTTC. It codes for CAWTGEETQYF.

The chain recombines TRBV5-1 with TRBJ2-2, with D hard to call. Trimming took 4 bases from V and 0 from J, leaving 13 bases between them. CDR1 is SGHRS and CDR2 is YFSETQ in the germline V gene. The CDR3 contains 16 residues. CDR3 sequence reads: CASSHLLGTNTGELFF. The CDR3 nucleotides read TGCGCCAGCAGCCACCTGTTGGGGACGAACACCGGGGAGCTGTTTTTT. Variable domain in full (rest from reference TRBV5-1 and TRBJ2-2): KAGVTQTPRYLIKTRGQQVTLSCSPISGHRSVSWYQQTPGQGLQFLFEYFSETQRNKGNFPGRFSGRQFSNSRSEMNVSTLELGDSALYLCASSHLLGTNTGELFFGEGSRLTVL.

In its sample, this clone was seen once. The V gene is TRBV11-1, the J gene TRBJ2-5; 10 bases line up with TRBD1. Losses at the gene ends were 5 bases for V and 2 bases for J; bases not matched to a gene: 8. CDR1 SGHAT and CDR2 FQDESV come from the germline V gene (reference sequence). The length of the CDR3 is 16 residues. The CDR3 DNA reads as TGTGCCAGCAGCCCTCGGGACAGGGGAATACAAGAGACCCAGTACTTC. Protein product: CASSPRDRGIQETQYF.